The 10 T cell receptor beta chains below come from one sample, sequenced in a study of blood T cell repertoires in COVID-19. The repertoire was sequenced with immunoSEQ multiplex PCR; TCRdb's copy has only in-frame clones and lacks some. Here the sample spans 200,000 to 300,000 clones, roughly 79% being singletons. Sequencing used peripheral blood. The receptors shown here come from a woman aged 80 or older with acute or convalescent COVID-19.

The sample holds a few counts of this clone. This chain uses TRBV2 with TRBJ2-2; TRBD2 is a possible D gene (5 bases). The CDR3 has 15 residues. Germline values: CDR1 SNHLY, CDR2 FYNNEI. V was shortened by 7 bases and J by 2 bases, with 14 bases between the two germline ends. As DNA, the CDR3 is TGTGCCAGCAACTACCGGACGGGAAACACCGGGGAGCTGTTTTTT. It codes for CASNYRTGNTGELFF. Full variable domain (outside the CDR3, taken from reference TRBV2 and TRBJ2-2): EPEVTQTPSHQVTQMGQEVILRCVPISNHLYFYWYRQILGQKVEFLVSFYNNEISEKSEIFDDQFSVERPDGSNFTLKIRSTKLEDSAMYFCASNYRTGNTGELFFGEGSRLTVL.

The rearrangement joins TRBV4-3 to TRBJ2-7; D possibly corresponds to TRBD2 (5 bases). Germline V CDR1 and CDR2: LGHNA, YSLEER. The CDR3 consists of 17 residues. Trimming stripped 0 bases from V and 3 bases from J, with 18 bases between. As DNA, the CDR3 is TGCGCCAGCAGCCAAGATCCCTCTTTCTCGGAGGACTACGAGCAGTACTTC. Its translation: CASSQDPSFSEDYEQYF.

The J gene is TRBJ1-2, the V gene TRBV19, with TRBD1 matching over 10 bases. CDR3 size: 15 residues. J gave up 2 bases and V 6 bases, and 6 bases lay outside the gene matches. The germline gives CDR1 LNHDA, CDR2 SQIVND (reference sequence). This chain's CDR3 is CASSDRDRGNYGYTF. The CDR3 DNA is TGTGCCAGTAGCGACCGGGACAGGGGAAACTATGGCTACACCTTC.

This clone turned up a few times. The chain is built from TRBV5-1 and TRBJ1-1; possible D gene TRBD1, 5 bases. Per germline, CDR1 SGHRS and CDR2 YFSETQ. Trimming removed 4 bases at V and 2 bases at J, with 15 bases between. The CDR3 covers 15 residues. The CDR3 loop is CASSPVRGANTEAFF. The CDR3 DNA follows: TGCGCCAGCAGCCCGGTTCGTGGGGCTAACACTGAAGCTTTCTTT. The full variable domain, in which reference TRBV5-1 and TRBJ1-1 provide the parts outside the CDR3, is KAGVTQTPRYLIKTRGQQVTLSCSPISGHRSVSWYQQTPGQGLQFLFEYFSETQRNKGNFPGRFSGRQFSNSRSEMNVSTLELGDSALYLCASSPVRGANTEAFFGQGTRLTVV.

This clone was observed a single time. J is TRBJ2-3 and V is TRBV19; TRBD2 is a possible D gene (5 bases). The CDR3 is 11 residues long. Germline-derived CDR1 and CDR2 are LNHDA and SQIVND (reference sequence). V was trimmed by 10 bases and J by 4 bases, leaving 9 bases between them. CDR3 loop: CANSGADTQYF. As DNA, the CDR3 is TGTGCCAATTCCGGGGCAGATACGCAGTATTTT.

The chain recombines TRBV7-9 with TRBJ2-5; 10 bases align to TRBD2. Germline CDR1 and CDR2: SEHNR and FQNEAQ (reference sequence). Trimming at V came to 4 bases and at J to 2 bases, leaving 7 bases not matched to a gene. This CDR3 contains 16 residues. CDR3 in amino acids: CASSYLSGGRQETQYF. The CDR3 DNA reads TGTGCCAGCAGCTACCTTAGCGGGGGGCGACAAGAGACCCAGTACTTC.

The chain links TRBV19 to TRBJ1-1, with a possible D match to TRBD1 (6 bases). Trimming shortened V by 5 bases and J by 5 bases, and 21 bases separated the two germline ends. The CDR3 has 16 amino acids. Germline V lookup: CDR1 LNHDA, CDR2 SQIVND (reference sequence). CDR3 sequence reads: CASSPGLQGRGTEAFF. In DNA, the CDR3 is TGTGCCAGTAGTCCAGGACTCCAGGGGCGAGGGACTGAAGCTTTCTTT. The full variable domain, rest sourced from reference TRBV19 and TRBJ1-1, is DGGITQSPKYLFRKEGQNVTLSCEQNLNHDAMYWYRQDPGQGLRLIYYSQIVNDFQKGDIAEGYSVSREKKESFPLTVTSAQKNPTAFYLCASSPGLQGRGTEAFFGQGTRLTVV.

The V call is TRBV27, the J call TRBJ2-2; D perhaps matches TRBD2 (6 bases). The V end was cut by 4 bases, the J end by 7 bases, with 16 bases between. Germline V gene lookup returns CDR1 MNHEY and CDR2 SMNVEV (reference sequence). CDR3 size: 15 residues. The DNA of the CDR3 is TGTGCCAGCAGTTCCGGGACTCCTCCAAGCGGGGAGCTGTTTTTT. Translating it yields CASSSGTPPSGELFF.

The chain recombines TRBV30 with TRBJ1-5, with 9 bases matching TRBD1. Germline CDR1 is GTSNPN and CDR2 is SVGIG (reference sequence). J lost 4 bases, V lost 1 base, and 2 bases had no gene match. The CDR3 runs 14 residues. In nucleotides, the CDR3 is TGTGCCTGGAGTGCAGGACAGGGGAATCAGCCCCAGCATTTT. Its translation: CAWSAGQGNQPQHF.

The chain's CDR3 is CATSAVTPNTGELFF. The CDR3 DNA reads as TGTGCCACCAGTGCCGTTACACCAAACACCGGGGAGCTGTTTTTT. The chain recombines TRBV24-1 with TRBJ2-2; D not certain. There are 15 residues in the CDR3. V was pared by 5 bases and J by 2 bases, with 11 bases between. Germline CDR1 is KGHDR and CDR2 is SFDVKD.